The clone carrying this T cell receptor (beta chain) was detected many times. Its antigen is not identified. This entry is derived from a study of T-cell reconstitution after alpha-beta-depleted transplantation in children. The germline gives CDR1 SNHLY, CDR2 FYNNEI. V lost 7 bases, J lost 4 bases, and 10 bases lay in between. The CDR3 covers 12 residues. This sample's TCRbeta library carried unique molecular identifier barcodes. One entry per CDR3 protein results from TCRdb running MiXCR on the PCR reads. This table holds about 110,000 distinct CDR3 sequences, 5.5% to 6.5% found once. General study findings and limits: T-cell counts and diversity were attributed mostly to newly produced T cells one year after transplant. Some patients owed their high day-60 TCRbeta diversity to surviving recipient T cells and thymic progenitors. The study reportedly traced alpha-beta T cells about two months after transplant to several hundred expanded graft clones.

The gene calls are TRBV2 and TRBJ2-5; D is undetermined. Sequenced here: PBMCs, mostly from graft donor cells, sampled 360 days after TCRalphabeta/CD19-depleted stem cell transplant. This receptor was identified in a male patient between 2 and 10 years old who had a stem cell transplant for acute lymphoblastic leukemia, so the T cells may come from the graft donor. In nucleotides, the CDR3 is TGTGCCAGCACCAGGACCCTAGAGACCCAGTACTTC. Translating it yields CASTRTLETQYF.